One and the same sample provided the 8 T cell receptor beta chains below, sequenced in a study of cytomegalovirus exposure and HLA in healthy donors. The PCR made use of 60 Vbeta and 13 Jbeta primers. Here immunoSEQ multiplex PCR was the method, and the copy in TCRdb shows in-frame clones only, minus some. The sample has about 120,000 clones, 75% to 90% seen once; the top ten hold 1.5% to 2%. Sequenced: PBMCs. Receptors originate from a man in his forties in good health and CMV-seronegative.

The genes are TRBV25-1 and TRBJ1-5, with unresolved D. Between the trimmed V and J ends, which lost 1 base and 5 bases, there was a span of 9 bases. CDR3 size: 14 residues. Germline V CDR1 and CDR2: MGHDK, SYGVNS. The CDR3 region has the DNA TGTGCCAGCAGTGAATCAGGATTCTATCAGCCCCAGCATTTT. It codes for CASSESGFYQPQHF.

The chain uses TRBV7-6 and TRBJ2-7; maybe TRBD1 (8 bases). Germline V gene sequence: CDR1 SGHVS, CDR2 FNYEAQ. V lost 5 bases and J lost 3, with 11 bases in between. The CDR3 is made up of 13 amino acids. Here the CDR3 reads CASSSGTGYEQYF. CDR3 nucleotide sequence: TGTGCCAGCAGCAGCGGGACAGGCTACGAGCAGTACTTC.

The chain combines TRBV7-2 with TRBJ2-2; 10 positions agree with TRBD2. Per the germline V gene, CDR1 is SGHTA and CDR2 is FQGNSA. The CDR3 covers 16 residues. V was clipped by 5 bases and J by 6 bases; unmatched bases: 9. For the CDR3, the DNA is TGTGCCAGCAGCCGCGAGAGCGGGAGGGCCGCCGGGGAGCTGTTTTTT. Protein product: CASSRESGRAAGELFF. The whole variable domain, filled in from reference TRBV7-2 and TRBJ2-2, reads GAGVSQSPSNKVTEKGKDVELRCDPISGHTALYWYRQSLGQGLEFLIYFQGNSAPDKSGLPSDRFSAERTGGSVSTLTIQRTQQEDSAVYLCASSRESGRAAGELFFGEGSRLTVL.

Note on this clone: The junction departs from the called germline gene at one end, perhaps through a read error. The chain combines TRBV6-5 with TRBJ2-5; TRBD2 matches at 13 bases. The germline gives CDR1 MNHEY, CDR2 SVGAGI. The CDR3 spans 14 residues. The CDR3 spells CASSYPGLAGVMHF. The CDR3 region has the DNA TGTGCCAGCAGTTACCCCGGACTAGCGGGGGTAATGCACTTC.

This sequence joins TRBV7-2 and TRBJ1-1; D perhaps matches TRBD1 (6 bases). The length of the CDR3 is 15 residues. V lost 5 bases and J 2 bases, leaving 15 bases between the germline ends. Per the germline V gene, CDR1 is SGHTA and CDR2 is FQGNSA. The CDR3, as DNA: TGTGCCAGCAGCCCAGCTAACAGGGAAAACACTGAAGCTTTCTTT. It codes for CASSPANRENTEAFF.

The chain employs TRBV9 and TRBJ1-1; D might be TRBD1 (6 bases). V lost 0 bases to trimming and J lost 2 bases, with 14 bases between them. CDR1 and CDR2 from the germline V gene are SGDLS and YYNGEE. This CDR3 comprises 16 residues. Here the CDR3 DNA reads TGTGCCAGCAGCGTAGTTGGCGGGGGGCTTAACACTGAAGCTTTCTTT. It is translated as CASSVVGGGLNTEAFF.

This sequence joins TRBV19 and TRBJ1-1, with D perhaps matching TRBD1 (5 bases). CDR1 and CDR2 from the germline V gene are LNHDA and SQIVND (reference sequence). The CDR3 consists of 16 residues. Trimming cost V 2 bases and J 0 bases, with 13 bases left between them. The CDR3: CASSIWEGSLNTEAFF. The CDR3 DNA reads TGTGCCAGTAGTATATGGGAGGGGTCGCTGAACACTGAAGCTTTCTTT.

This sequence joins TRBV18 and TRBJ2-1; tentatively, D is TRBD1 (7 bases). Trimming pared 3 bases from V and 6 bases from J, leaving 15 bases between. Germline assignment: CDR1 KGHSH and CDR2 LQKENI. CDR3 length: 15 residues. The CDR3 sequence: CASSPLQGGSNEQFF. CDR3 DNA: TGTGCCAGCTCACCCCTCCAGGGGGGTTCCAATGAGCAGTTCTTC.